These 13 T cell receptor beta chains were sequenced from one sample in a study of T cell changes during pregnancy in multiple sclerosis. Profiling relied on immunoSEQ multiplex PCR, and the TCRdb table lists in-frame clones only, not all of them. The repertoire includes 65,000 to 85,000 clones, around 90% of them detected once, and under 0.3% sits in the top ten. The starting material was CD4+ T cells from peripheral blood mononuclear cells, obtained after pregnancy. Receptors originate from a female donor with multiple sclerosis, enrolled in a pregnancy study.

The chain recombines TRBV7-9 with TRBJ1-2; 9 nucleotides align to TRBD1. The CDR3 consists of 14 residues. CDR1 is SEHNR and CDR2 is FQNEAQ in the germline V gene (reference sequence). With V trimmed by 10 bases and J by 4 bases, 10 bases remained unmatched. Here the CDR3 DNA reads TGTGCCATCCCCCCTCTGGACAGGGGCTATGGCTACACCTTC. Its protein is CAIPPLDRGYGYTF.

The CDR3 loop reads CASSLGSLPVHTEAFF. CDR3 sequence (DNA): TGTGCCAGCAGCTTGGGGAGCCTCCCGGTCCACACTGAAGCTTTCTTT. This rearrangement joins TRBV5-4 to TRBJ1-1; D not resolved. The CDR3 is 16 amino acids. Germline V gives CDR1 SGHNT, CDR2 YYREEE (reference sequence). V was trimmed by 0 bases and J by 3 bases, leaving 15 bases between them.

The chain couples TRBV5-1 to TRBJ2-7; 7 bases line up with TRBD1. The germline CDR1 and CDR2 sequences are SGHRS and YFSETQ. V lost 5 bases to trimming and J lost 1 base; unmatched junction nucleotides: 9. This CDR3 is built from 15 residues. The CDR3 spells CASRLGQEPSYEQYF. CDR3 DNA: TGCGCCAGCAGACTAGGACAGGAGCCTTCCTACGAGCAGTACTTC.

The chain combines TRBV2 with TRBJ2-6, with 8 nucleotides matching TRBD1. Germline loops: CDR1 SNHLY, CDR2 FYNNEI. This CDR3 is 15 amino acids long. The trim removed 8 bases at V and 1 base at J, leaving 4 bases unmatched. The CDR3 bases are TGTGCCAGCGGAGGGGACAGGTCTGGGGCCAACGTCCTGACTTTC. Protein product: CASGGDRSGANVLTF. Based on the CDR3 plus reference TRBV2 and TRBJ2-6, the full variable domain is EPEVTQTPSHQVTQMGQEVILRCVPISNHLYFYWYRQILGQKVEFLVSFYNNEISEKSEIFDDQFSVERPDGSNFTLKIRSTKLEDSAMYFCASGGDRSGANVLTFGAGSRLTVL.

This chain connects TRBV19 to TRBJ2-1, with D possibly matching TRBD1 (5 bases). Germline V gene data show CDR1 as LNHDA and CDR2 as SQIVND (reference sequence). V was clipped by 1 base and J by 5 bases, with 6 bases between them. CDR3 length: 13 amino acids. CDR3 protein: CASSIGTNNEQFF. The CDR3 DNA reads TGTGCCAGTAGTATAGGGACAAACAATGAGCAGTTCTTC.

To note about this clone: Other DNA sequences within the sample encode an identical CDR3. The rearrangement uses TRBV5-1 and TRBJ1-4; D call uncertain. CDR3 size: 13 residues. Looked up from germline, CDR1 is SGHRS and CDR2 is YFSETQ. Between the trimmed V and J ends, which lost 3 bases and 0 bases, there was a span of 3 bases. CDR3 nucleotide sequence: TGCGCCAGCAGCTCAGCAACTAATGAAAAACTGTTTTTT. This codes for CASSSATNEKLFF.

V is TRBV19 and J is TRBJ1-2; 9 nucleotides agree with TRBD1. Germline V gives CDR1 LNHDA, CDR2 SQIVND (reference sequence). The CDR3 runs 16 residues. The V segment lost 1 base and the J segment 3 bases; nucleotides outside the gene matches: 6. The CDR3 here is CASSIAHRGQDYGYTF. CDR3 nucleotides: TGTGCCAGTAGTATAGCCCACAGGGGGCAGGACTATGGCTACACCTTC.

The chain recombines TRBV5-1 with TRBJ2-3; 13 bases match TRBD2. V dropped 7 bases and J dropped 2; count of bases not matched to a gene: 1. The CDR3 contains 14 residues. CDR1 and CDR2 from the germline V gene are SGHRS and YFSETQ. CDR3 sequence (DNA): TGCGCCAGCGGGACTAGCGGGGTCACAGATACGCAGTATTTT. This translates into CASGTSGVTDTQYF.

The V call is TRBV19, the J call TRBJ2-7; TRBD1 might be the D (5 bases). CDR1 and CDR2 (germline): LNHDA, SQIVND (reference sequence). CDR3 size: 13 residues. V was clipped by 4 bases and J by 6 bases, with 13 bases between them. The CDR3 region is CASSNGAWSEQYF. In DNA, the CDR3 is TGTGCCAGTAGTAATGGGGCCTGGAGCGAGCAGTACTTC.

The rearrangement joins TRBV18 to TRBJ1-1; D gene ambiguous. Germline-derived CDR1 and CDR2 are KGHSH and LQKENI. V lost 5 bases and J lost 0, with 10 bases in between. The length of the CDR3 is 14 residues. The DNA for the CDR3 is TGTGCCAGCTCAGCGGACTTTATGAACACTGAAGCTTTCTTT. It translates to CASSADFMNTEAFF. The full variable domain, completed using reference TRBV18 and TRBJ1-1, is NAGVMQNPRHLVRRRGQEARLRCSPMKGHSHVYWYRQLPEEGLKFMVYLQKENIIDESGMPKERFSAEFPKEGPSILRIQQVVRGDSAAYFCASSADFMNTEAFFGQGTRLTVV.

The J gene is TRBJ1-4, the V gene TRBV7-2; TRBD1 agrees at 8 bases. With 5 bases clipped from V and 5 bases from J, the junction kept 4 bases outside the gene matches. The CDR3 loop spans 14 amino acids. Germline V gene lookup returns CDR1 SGHTA and CDR2 FQGNSA. CDR3: CASSRDRRNEKLFF. CDR3 sequence (DNA): TGTGCCAGCAGCCGGGACAGGAGAAATGAAAAACTGTTTTTT.

The chain uses TRBV7-3 and TRBJ2-7; 8 bases fit TRBD2. Trimming took 0 bases from V and 3 from J; bases not matched to a gene: 4. Looked up from germline, CDR1 is SGHTA and CDR2 is FQGTGA. There are 15 residues in the CDR3. The CDR3 sequence: CASSLTGGGYYEQYF. CDR3 nucleotides: TGTGCCAGCAGCTTAACGGGCGGGGGGTACTACGAGCAGTACTTC.

The CDR3 loop reads CASSLVQGGTNEKLFF. CDR3 DNA sequence: TGCGCCAGCAGCTTGGTGCAGGGGGGAACTAATGAAAAACTGTTTTTT. The chain has TRBV5-1 and TRBJ1-4; 7 nucleotides line up with TRBD1. The V gene end was trimmed by 0 bases and the J gene end by 1 base; junction bases not matched to a gene: 3. The V gene's germline CDR1 is SGHRS and CDR2 YFSETQ. The CDR3 is made up of 16 amino acids. The variable domain in full, with the rest retrieved from reference TRBV5-1 and TRBJ1-4, is KAGVTQTPRYLIKTRGQQVTLSCSPISGHRSVSWYQQTPGQGLQFLFEYFSETQRNKGNFPGRFSGRQFSNSRSEMNVSTLELGDSALYLCASSLVQGGTNEKLFFGSGTQLSVL.